One sample yielded the 3 T cell receptor beta chains listed below, sequenced in a study of Ad26.COV2.S vaccination and SARS-CoV-2 variants (dated by TCRdb to the early 2020s). The library was produced with the immunoSEQ multiplex PCR assay. Sourced from immuneACCESS, this table was stored by TCRdb with only in-frame sequences that have V and J called. A share of the clones is absent; for the studies checked, an unresolved V gene accounts for under half, and the remainder has no known explanation. For this sample there are 410,000 or so clones; 80% to 95% appear just once. 10% to 15% of the sample is taken by the ten largest. This sample's treatment or condition label indicates: 19 received Ad26.COV2.S at low or high dose, single or two shots; about five received placebo; per-sample allocation not given. For vaccine and placebo recipients, the sequenced repertoires came from samples collected on day 63 after the first injection.

The specimen was peripheral blood, collected in a trial of Ad26.COV2.S vaccine versus placebo. These receptors originate from a person between 18 and 60 years old who received the Ad26.COV2.S COVID-19 vaccine or a placebo.

On this clone: This CDR3 is also generated by other DNA sequences in the sample. The chain links TRBV5-5 to TRBJ2-2, with D perhaps matching TRBD1 (6 bases). This CDR3 has 15 amino acids. Germline V CDR1 and CDR2: SGHKS, YYEKEE (reference sequence). V lost 2 bases, J lost 0 bases, and 8 bases lay in between. The CDR3 coding sequence is TGTGCCAGCAGCTTAGGACAGCCGAACACCGGGGAGCTGTTTTTT. Amino acids: CASSLGQPNTGELFF.

The chain carries TRBV18 and TRBJ2-7; D call uncertain. Germline V gives CDR1 KGHSH, CDR2 LQKENI. V lost 4 bases and J lost 5, with 21 bases in between. The CDR3 is 16 amino acids. CDR3 nucleotides: TGTGCCAGCTCACAAAGCCCCGTCCCCTATCCCCACGAGCAGTACTTC. Protein: CASSQSPVPYPHEQYF. Using reference TRBV18 and TRBJ2-7 for the parts outside the CDR3, the full variable domain is NAGVMQNPRHLVRRRGQEARLRCSPMKGHSHVYWYRQLPEEGLKFMVYLQKENIIDESGMPKERFSAEFPKEGPSILRIQQVVRGDSAAYFCASSQSPVPYPHEQYFGPGTRLTVT.

The CDR3, as DNA: TGTGCCAGCAGCTTGGATCAGTTCCGCCAAGAGACCCAGTACTTC. Translated, it gives CASSLDQFRQETQYF. The J gene is TRBJ2-5, the V gene TRBV5-5; D uncertain. Germline CDR1 reads SGHKS; CDR2 reads YYEKEE (reference sequence). CDR3 length equals 15 residues. The V and J ends lost 0 bases and 1 base respectively, with 10 bases between them. The complete variable domain, with remaining parts taken from reference TRBV5-5 and TRBJ2-5, reads DAGVTQSPTHLIKTRGQQVTLRCSPISGHKSVSWYQQVLGQGPQFIFQYYEKEERGRGNFPDRFSARQFPNYSSELNVNALLLGDSALYLCASSLDQFRQETQYFGPGTRLLVL.